Below are 18 T cell receptor beta chains sequenced from a single sample in a study of blood T cell repertoires in COVID-19 (dated by TCRdb to the early 2020s). The method behind the library was the immunoSEQ multiplex PCR assay. Here the immuneACCESS table is served through TCRdb, limited to in-frame sequences with V and J called. Missing clones are a known gap in these copies; in checked studies unresolved V genes cover under half, and the rest lacks a known reason. The sample table holds some 140,000 clones, of which approximately 85% were seen once. Together, the top ten hold 0.63% of the sample. Sample: peripheral blood. These TCRs come from a man aged 60 to 75 with COVID-19, enrolled during active disease.

V usage is TRBV19 and J usage is TRBJ2-3; possible D gene TRBD1, 6 bases. CDR1 LNHDA and CDR2 SQIVND come from the germline V gene (reference sequence). The V end lost 6 bases, the J end lost 6 bases, and 16 bases lay between the germline ends. The CDR3 consists of 14 residues. CDR3 amino acids: CASRVAGASDTQYF. For the CDR3, the DNA is TGTGCCAGTAGGGTCGCAGGGGCATCGGATACGCAGTATTTT.

V and J are TRBV5-6 and TRBJ1-1; possible D gene TRBD1, 6 bases. This CDR3 region has 15 residues. The germline CDR1 and CDR2 sequences are SGHDT and YYEEEE. Trimming removed 6 bases from V and 1 base from J, with 16 bases in between. The CDR3 here is CASTIGGARNTEAFF. The CDR3 region has the DNA TGTGCCAGCACTATTGGGGGGGCGAGGAACACTGAAGCTTTCTTT.

The chain links TRBV4-1 to TRBJ1-5; D is ambiguous. Looked up from germline, CDR1 is MGHRA and CDR2 is YSYEKL. This CDR3 comprises 13 residues. V gave up 0 bases and J gave up 9 bases, with 9 bases separating them. CDR3 DNA: TGCGCCAGCAGCCAAGAACTAGTCAGGCCCCAGCATTTT. Its translation is CASSQELVRPQHF.

This clone was picked up one time. V gene TRBV28 combines with J gene TRBJ1-2; 7 bases match TRBD1. This CDR3 has 16 amino acids. V shed 3 bases and J 4 bases; nucleotides not matched to a gene: 11. Per the germline V gene, CDR1 is MDHEN and CDR2 is SYDVKM. CDR3 bases: TGTGCCAGCAGTTTGAGGGGGGAACCAGGGGGCTATGGCTACACCTTC. Translated, it gives CASSLRGEPGGYGYTF.

The V gene is TRBV5-8, the J gene TRBJ2-1, with a weak D call TRBD1 (6 bases). CDR3 length equals 15 residues. The V end was cut by 3 bases, the J end by 0 bases, with 10 bases between. CDR1 is SGHTS and CDR2 is YDEGEE in the germline V gene. CDR3 sequence: CASSSSGASYNEQFF. The CDR3 coding sequence is TGTGCCAGCAGCTCCTCAGGGGCCTCCTACAATGAGCAGTTCTTC.

The chain couples TRBV6-4 to TRBJ2-2; 7 bases map to TRBD2. There are 15 residues in the CDR3. Germline values: CDR1 MRHNA, CDR2 SNTAGT. Trimming at V came to 6 bases and at J to 5 bases, leaving 9 bases not matched to a gene. The CDR3 loop reads CASRGQAGSTGELFF. The CDR3 bases are TGTGCCAGCAGAGGACAAGCGGGGAGTACCGGGGAGCTGTTTTTT.

The V call is TRBV7-9, the J call TRBJ2-1; D gene unclear. V lost 3 bases and J 0 bases, leaving 9 bases between the germline ends. Germline V gene data show CDR1 as SEHNR and CDR2 as FQNEAQ (reference sequence). The CDR3 runs 15 residues. The CDR3 spells CASSLSGNSYNEQFF. CDR3 in DNA: TGTGCCAGCAGCTTGTCCGGTAACTCCTACAATGAGCAGTTCTTC.

As for this clone: This CDR3 is also generated by other DNA sequences in the sample. The gene calls are TRBV5-1 and TRBJ1-4; 10 nucleotides match TRBD1. V lost 5 bases, J lost 6 bases, and 10 bases stayed unmatched. This CDR3 spans 16 amino acids. Germline V gene sequence: CDR1 SGHRS, CDR2 YFSETQ. The DNA for the CDR3 is TGCGCCAGCAGTACGGGACAGGGGAATACCTATGAAAAACTGTTTTTT. It specifies CASSTGQGNTYEKLFF.

The J gene is TRBJ1-1, the V gene TRBV6-5; 8 positions match TRBD1. Trimming at V came to 6 bases and at J to 5 bases, leaving 11 bases not matched to a gene. The CDR3 runs to 15 residues. The germline CDR1 and CDR2 sequences are MNHEY and SVGAGI. CDR3 sequence (DNA): TGTGCCAGCAGCCGACAGGGGAGGGAAAAAACTGAAGCTTTCTTT. This encodes CASSRQGREKTEAFF.

The chain has TRBV19 and TRBJ2-3; 7 positions match TRBD1. Germline lookup yields CDR1 LNHDA and CDR2 SQIVND (reference sequence). V gave up 6 bases and J gave up 2 bases; unmatched junction bases: 2. This CDR3 is 13 amino acids long. CDR3 in DNA: TGTGCCAGTAGAGGACAGGCCACAGATACGCAGTATTTT. Translated, it gives CASRGQATDTQYF.

The V call is TRBV7-2, the J call TRBJ1-2; D is possibly TRBD1 (6 bases). CDR3 size: 14 residues. Germline assignment: CDR1 SGHTA and CDR2 FQGNSA. V was shortened by 5 bases and J by 7 bases, with 17 bases between the two germline ends. The CDR3, as DNA: TGTGCCAGCAGCCCACGGTCCCAAGGGGGTGGCTACACCTTC. Amino acids: CASSPRSQGGGYTF.

This clone was observed at least ten times. The chain is built from TRBV7-8 and TRBJ1-3; D unresolved. The CDR3 length is 18 residues. Between the trimmed V and J ends, which lost 2 bases and 1 base, there was a span of 18 bases. Germline V lookup: CDR1 SGHVS, CDR2 FQNEAQ. CDR3 sequence: CASSLRFRAGDSGNTIYF. The CDR3 nucleotides are TGTGCCAGCAGCTTAAGGTTTCGCGCGGGAGATTCTGGAAACACCATATATTTT.

CDR3 loop: CATSDRRGSTEAFF. As DNA, the CDR3 is TGTGCCACCAGTGATCGCAGGGGGAGCACTGAAGCTTTCTTT. The chain uses TRBV24-1 and TRBJ1-1, with 7 nucleotides matching TRBD1. Per the germline V gene, CDR1 is KGHDR and CDR2 is SFDVKD. V lost 3 bases to trimming and J lost 4 bases; unmatched junction nucleotides: 4. The CDR3 has 14 amino acids.

The gene calls are TRBV9 and TRBJ2-3, with D perhaps matching TRBD2 (6 bases). This CDR3 has 15 amino acids. CDR1 is SGDLS, CDR2 YYNGEE, per germline. Trimming left V 1 base short and J 4 bases short, with 13 bases between. This chain's CDR3 is CASSVYGSNSDTQYF. CDR3 in DNA: TGTGCCAGCAGCGTATACGGGAGTAATTCAGATACGCAGTATTTT.

The chain couples TRBV9 to TRBJ1-1; D gene uncertain. Germline V gives CDR1 SGDLS, CDR2 YYNGEE. V was pared by 2 bases and J by 3 bases, with 11 bases between. The CDR3 is made up of 14 amino acids. Here the CDR3 reads CASSVRMEDTEAFF. The CDR3 coding sequence is TGTGCCAGCAGCGTGAGGATGGAGGACACTGAAGCTTTCTTT.

The chain recombines TRBV19 with TRBJ1-1, with 10 bases identical to TRBD1. CDR3 length: 17 amino acids. Per germline, CDR1 LNHDA and CDR2 SQIVND (reference sequence). V shed 5 bases, J shed 1 base, and the junction held 10 bases outside the gene matches. DNA for the CDR3: TGTGCCAGTAGTTCCCCGGGACAGGGGATTTCGAACACTGAAGCTTTCTTT. Encoded protein: CASSSPGQGISNTEAFF. Filled out from reference TRBV19 and TRBJ1-1, the complete variable domain reads DGGITQSPKYLFRKEGQNVTLSCEQNLNHDAMYWYRQDPGQGLRLIYYSQIVNDFQKGDIAEGYSVSREKKESFPLTVTSAQKNPTAFYLCASSSPGQGISNTEAFFGQGTRLTVV.

Regarding this clone: At one end the junction does not follow the germline gene, possibly because of a read error. The chain links TRBV11-2 to TRBJ2-5; unclear D gene. The CDR3 has 15 residues. Germline assignment: CDR1 SGHAT and CDR2 FQNNGV. Written as DNA, the CDR3 is TGTGCCAGCAGCCAAATGCGGCGCTTCCAAGGGACCCAGTACTTC. Its protein product is CASSQMRRFQGTQYF.

The CDR3 reads CASSPPGLAGGYEQYF. As DNA, the CDR3 is TGTGCCAGCTCACCACCGGGACTAGCGGGAGGATACGAGCAGTACTTC. The chain uses TRBV18 and TRBJ2-7; 15 bases are a match to TRBD2. Germline V gives CDR1 KGHSH, CDR2 LQKENI. The CDR3 covers 16 residues. Trimming cost V 0 bases and J 4 bases; bases outside gene matches: 1. The complete variable domain, with remaining parts taken from reference TRBV18 and TRBJ2-7, reads NAGVMQNPRHLVRRRGQEARLRCSPMKGHSHVYWYRQLPEEGLKFMVYLQKENIIDESGMPKERFSAEFPKEGPSILRIQQVVRGDSAAYFCASSPPGLAGGYEQYFGPGTRLTVT.